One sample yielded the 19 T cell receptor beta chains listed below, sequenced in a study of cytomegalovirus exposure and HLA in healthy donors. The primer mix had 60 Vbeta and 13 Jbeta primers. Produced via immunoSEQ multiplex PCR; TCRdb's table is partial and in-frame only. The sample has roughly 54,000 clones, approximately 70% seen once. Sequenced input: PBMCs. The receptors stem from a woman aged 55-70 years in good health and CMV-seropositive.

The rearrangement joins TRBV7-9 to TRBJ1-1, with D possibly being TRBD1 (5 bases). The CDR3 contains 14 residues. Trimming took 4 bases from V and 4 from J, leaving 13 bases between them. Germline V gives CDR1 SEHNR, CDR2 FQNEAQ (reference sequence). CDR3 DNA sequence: TGTGCCAGCAGCTACATTGGGGGAGGCACTGAAGCTTTCTTT. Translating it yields CASSYIGGGTEAFF.

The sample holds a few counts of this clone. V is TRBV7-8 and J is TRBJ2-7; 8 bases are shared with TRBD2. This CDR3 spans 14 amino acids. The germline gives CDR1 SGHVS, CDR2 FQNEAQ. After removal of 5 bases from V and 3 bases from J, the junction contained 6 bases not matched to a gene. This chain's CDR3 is CASSRERGNYEQYF. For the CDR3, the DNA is TGTGCCAGCAGCCGAGAGCGGGGGAACTACGAGCAGTACTTC.

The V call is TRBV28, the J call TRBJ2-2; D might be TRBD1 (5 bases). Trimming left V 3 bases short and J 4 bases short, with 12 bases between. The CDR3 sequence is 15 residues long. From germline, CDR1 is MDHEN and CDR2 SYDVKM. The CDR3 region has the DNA TGTGCCAGCAGTTTGTCAGGGTTGGGCACCGGGGAGCTGTTTTTT. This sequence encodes CASSLSGLGTGELFF. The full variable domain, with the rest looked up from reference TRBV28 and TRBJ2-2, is DVKVTQSSRYLVKRTGEKVFLECVQDMDHENMFWYRQDPGLGLRLIYFSYDVKMKEKGDIPEGYSVSREKKERFSLILESASTNQTSMYLCASSLSGLGTGELFFGEGSRLTVL.

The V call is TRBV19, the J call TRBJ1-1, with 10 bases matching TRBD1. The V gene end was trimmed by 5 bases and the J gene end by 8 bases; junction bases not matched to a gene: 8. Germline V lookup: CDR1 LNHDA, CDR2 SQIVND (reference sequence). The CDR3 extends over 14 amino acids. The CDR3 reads CASSSRDRGQEAFF. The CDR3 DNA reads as TGTGCCAGTAGTTCTCGAGACAGGGGGCAGGAAGCTTTCTTT. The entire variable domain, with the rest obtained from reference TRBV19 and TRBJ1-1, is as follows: DGGITQSPKYLFRKEGQNVTLSCEQNLNHDAMYWYRQDPGQGLRLIYYSQIVNDFQKGDIAEGYSVSREKKESFPLTVTSAQKNPTAFYLCASSSRDRGQEAFFGQGTRLTVV.

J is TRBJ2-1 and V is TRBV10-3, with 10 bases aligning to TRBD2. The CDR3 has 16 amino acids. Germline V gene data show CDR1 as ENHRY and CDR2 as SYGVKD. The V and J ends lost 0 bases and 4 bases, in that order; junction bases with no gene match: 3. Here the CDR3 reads CAISESERGGYNEQFF. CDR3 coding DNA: TGTGCCATCAGTGAGTCGGAGCGGGGGGGATACAATGAGCAGTTCTTC.

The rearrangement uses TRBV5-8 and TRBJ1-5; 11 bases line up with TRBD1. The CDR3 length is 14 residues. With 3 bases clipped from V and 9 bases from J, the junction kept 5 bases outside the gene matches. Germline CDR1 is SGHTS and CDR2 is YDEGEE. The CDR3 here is CASSWDRGTGPQHF. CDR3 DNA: TGTGCCAGCAGCTGGGACAGGGGGACGGGGCCCCAGCATTTT.

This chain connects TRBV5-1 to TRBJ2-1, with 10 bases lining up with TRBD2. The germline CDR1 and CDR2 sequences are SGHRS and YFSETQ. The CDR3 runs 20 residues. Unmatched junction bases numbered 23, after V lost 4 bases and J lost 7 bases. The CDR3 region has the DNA TGCGCCAGCAGCATCTCCGGTGAACAGGGGCTAGCGGGGGCCCGAAATGAGCAGTTCTTC. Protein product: CASSISGEQGLAGARNEQFF.

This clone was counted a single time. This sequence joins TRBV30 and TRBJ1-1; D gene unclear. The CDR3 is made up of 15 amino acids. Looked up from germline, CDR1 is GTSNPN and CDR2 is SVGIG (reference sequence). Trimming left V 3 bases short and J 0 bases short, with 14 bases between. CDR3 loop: CAWRLNRGMNTEAFF. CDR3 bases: TGTGCCTGGAGATTGAACCGGGGAATGAACACTGAAGCTTTCTTT.

The CDR3 here is CASSSSRGWSPDTDTQYF. CDR3 in DNA: TGTGCCAGCAGTTCTAGCCGGGGGTGGTCCCCGGACACAGATACGCAGTATTTT. The gene calls are TRBV27 and TRBJ2-3; D perhaps matches TRBD2 (6 bases). The CDR3 sequence is 18 residues long. CDR1 is MNHEY and CDR2 is SMNVEV in the germline V gene (reference sequence). The V end was cut by 4 bases, the J end by 2 bases, with 22 bases between.

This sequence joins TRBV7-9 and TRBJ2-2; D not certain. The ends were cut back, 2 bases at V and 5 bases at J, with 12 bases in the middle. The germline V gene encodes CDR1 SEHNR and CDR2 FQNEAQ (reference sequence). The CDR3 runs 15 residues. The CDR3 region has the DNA TGTGCCAGCAGCTTACCCCGGGTCTTAACCGGGGAGCTGTTTTTT. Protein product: CASSLPRVLTGELFF.

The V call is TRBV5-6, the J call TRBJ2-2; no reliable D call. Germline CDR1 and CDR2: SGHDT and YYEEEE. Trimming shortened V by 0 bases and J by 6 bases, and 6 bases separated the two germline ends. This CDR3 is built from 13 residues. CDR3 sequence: CASSLGPAGELFF. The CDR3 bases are TGTGCCAGCAGCTTGGGCCCGGCCGGGGAGCTGTTTTTT.

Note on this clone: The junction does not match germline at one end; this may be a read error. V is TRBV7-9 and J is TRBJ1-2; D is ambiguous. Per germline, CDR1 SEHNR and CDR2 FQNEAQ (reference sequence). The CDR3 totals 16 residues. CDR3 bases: TGTTCCAGCAGCCCCATTTACCGGGAGAATAACTATGGCTACACCTTC. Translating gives CSSSPIYRENNYGYTF.

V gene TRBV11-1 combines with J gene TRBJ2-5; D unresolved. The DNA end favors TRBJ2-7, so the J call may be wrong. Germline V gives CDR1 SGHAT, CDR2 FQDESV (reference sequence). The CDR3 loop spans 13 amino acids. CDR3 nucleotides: TGTGCCAGCAGCTTTAAACCTCTGAGCGAGCAGTACTTC. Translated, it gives CASSFKPLSEQYF.

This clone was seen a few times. For the CDR3, the DNA is TGTGCCAGCAGACGCGCCGGGGGACGCTACGAGCAGTACTTC. It is translated as CASRRAGGRYEQYF. The J gene is TRBJ2-7, the V gene TRBV6-5; tentative D call: TRBD2 (6 bases). The CDR3 consists of 14 residues. Trimming removed 6 bases at V and 3 bases at J, with 15 bases between. CDR1 is MNHEY and CDR2 is SVGAGI in the germline V gene.

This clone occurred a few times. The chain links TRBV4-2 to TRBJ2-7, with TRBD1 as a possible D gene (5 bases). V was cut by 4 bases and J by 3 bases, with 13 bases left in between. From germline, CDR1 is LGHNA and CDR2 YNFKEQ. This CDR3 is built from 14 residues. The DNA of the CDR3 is TGTGCCAGCAGCCGCCCAGGGCCTTTCTACGAGCAGTACTTC. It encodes CASSRPGPFYEQYF.

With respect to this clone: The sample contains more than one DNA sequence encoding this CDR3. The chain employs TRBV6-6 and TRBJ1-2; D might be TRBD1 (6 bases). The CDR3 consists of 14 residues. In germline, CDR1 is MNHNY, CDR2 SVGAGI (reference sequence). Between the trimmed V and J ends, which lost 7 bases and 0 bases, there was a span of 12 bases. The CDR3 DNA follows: TGTGCCAGCACCGACAGGTCAACTAACTATGGCTACACCTTC. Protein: CASTDRSTNYGYTF.

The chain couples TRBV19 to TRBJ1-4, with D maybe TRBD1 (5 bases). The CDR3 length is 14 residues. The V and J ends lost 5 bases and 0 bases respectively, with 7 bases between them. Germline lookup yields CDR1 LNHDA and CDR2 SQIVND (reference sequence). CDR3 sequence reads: CASSFRATNEKLFF. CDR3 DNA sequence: TGTGCCAGTAGTTTCAGGGCAACTAATGAAAAACTGTTTTTT. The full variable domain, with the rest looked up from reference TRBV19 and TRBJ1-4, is DGGITQSPKYLFRKEGQNVTLSCEQNLNHDAMYWYRQDPGQGLRLIYYSQIVNDFQKGDIAEGYSVSREKKESFPLTVTSAQKNPTAFYLCASSFRATNEKLFFGSGTQLSVL.

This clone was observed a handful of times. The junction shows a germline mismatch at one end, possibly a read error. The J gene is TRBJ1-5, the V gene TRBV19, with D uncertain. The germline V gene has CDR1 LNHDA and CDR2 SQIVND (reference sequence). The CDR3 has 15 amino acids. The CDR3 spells CPSSHWASYNQPQHF. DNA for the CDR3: TGTCCCAGTAGTCACTGGGCTAGCTACAATCAGCCCCAGCATTTT.

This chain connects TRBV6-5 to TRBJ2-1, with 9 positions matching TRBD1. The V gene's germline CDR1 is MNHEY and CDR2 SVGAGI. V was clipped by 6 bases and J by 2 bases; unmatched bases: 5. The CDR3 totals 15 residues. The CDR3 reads CASREQGAAYNEQFF. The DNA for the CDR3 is TGTGCCAGCAGAGAACAGGGGGCTGCCTACAATGAGCAGTTCTTC.